The 30 T cell receptor beta chains below were found in one sample sequenced in a study of blood T cell repertoires in COVID-19. Measured with immunoSEQ multiplex PCR; TCRdb has only the in-frame clones, and not every one. This sample carries around 81,000 clones, over 70% of them seen once, and the ten largest clones take roughly 12%. The specimen was peripheral blood. These receptors all stem from a human donor in a cohort sampled during active COVID-19.

This rearrangement joins TRBV3-1 (or the pseudogene TRBV3-2) to TRBJ2-1, with 8 bases aligning to TRBD1. CDR3 length: 17 amino acids. Germline V gene lookup returns CDR1 LGHDT and CDR2 YNNKEL (reference sequence). V was clipped by 2 bases and J by 3 bases; unmatched bases: 9. CDR3 amino acids: CASSQKAGTGCYNEQFF. The CDR3 region has the DNA TGTGCCAGCAGCCAAAAGGCCGGGACAGGTTGCTACAATGAGCAGTTCTTC.

V gene TRBV19 combines with J gene TRBJ1-5, with D tentatively TRBD1 (6 bases). The CDR3 sequence is 15 residues long. Trimming removed 7 bases from V and 0 bases from J, with 13 bases in between. Germline-derived CDR1 and CDR2 are LNHDA and SQIVND (reference sequence). This CDR3 reads CASTGTRGSNQPQHF. The CDR3 DNA reads TGTGCCAGTACCGGGACACGCGGTAGCAATCAGCCCCAGCATTTT.

The V gene is TRBV7-3, the J gene TRBJ2-3, with 11 nucleotides matching TRBD2. The CDR3 has 15 residues. Trimming at V came to 5 bases and at J to 2 bases, leaving 3 bases not matched to a gene. Germline assignment: CDR1 SGHTA and CDR2 FQGTGA. The CDR3 DNA sequence: TGTGCCAGCAGCGTGACTAGCGGGGTCACAGATACGCAGTATTTT. Translated, it gives CASSVTSGVTDTQYF.

The chain uses TRBV15 and TRBJ2-1; the D gene is possibly TRBD2 (5 bases). The CDR3 runs to 15 residues. Germline loops: CDR1 LNHNV, CDR2 YYDKDF (reference sequence). Trimming cost V 1 base and J 7 bases, with 14 bases left between them. The DNA of the CDR3 is TGTGCCACCAGCAGAGTGATAGCGAGAATGAATGAGCAGTTCTTC. Protein product: CATSRVIARMNEQFF.

The chain joins TRBV19 to TRBJ2-2; D might be TRBD2 (6 bases). Germline values: CDR1 LNHDA, CDR2 SQIVND (reference sequence). The V and J ends lost 6 bases and 7 bases respectively, with 18 bases between them. The CDR3 length is 15 residues. CDR3 nucleotides: TGTGCCAGTAGCCAATCGGGGGACGGAATCGGGGAGCTGTTTTTT. This translates into CASSQSGDGIGELFF.

This chain connects TRBV11-2 to TRBJ2-3; TRBD1 aligns across 10 bases. The CDR3 is made up of 15 amino acids. Germline CDR1 and CDR2: SGHAT and FQNNGV. With V trimmed by 6 bases and J by 3 bases, 6 bases remained unmatched. The CDR3 bases are TGTGCCAGCAGGCGGACAGGGGGGCTGACAGATACGCAGTATTTT. It translates to CASRRTGGLTDTQYF.

In this sample, this clone turned up once. The chain employs TRBV6-5 and TRBJ2-3; possible D gene TRBD2, 7 bases. Germline CDR1 is MNHEY and CDR2 is SVGAGI. The CDR3 is 15 amino acids. V lost 7 bases, J lost 5 bases, and 19 bases lay in between. The CDR3: CASTMGGPQGDTQYF. For the CDR3, the DNA is TGTGCCAGCACCATGGGGGGGCCCCAGGGAGATACGCAGTATTTT.

This chain uses TRBV7-2 with TRBJ2-7; 7 bases fit TRBD1. This CDR3 is built from 13 residues. With V trimmed by 5 bases and J by 7 bases, 8 bases remained unmatched. Germline V gene lookup returns CDR1 SGHTA and CDR2 FQGNSA. CDR3 region: CASSVDRAGEQYF. The DNA of the CDR3 is TGTGCCAGCAGCGTAGACAGGGCTGGGGAGCAGTACTTC.

A note on this clone: In the same sample, other DNA sequences code for this CDR3. The chain has TRBV28 and TRBJ1-5; a possible D gene is TRBD1 (5 bases). The CDR3 loop spans 14 amino acids. The germline CDR1 and CDR2 sequences are MDHEN and SYDVKM. Trimming cost V 2 bases and J 2 bases, with 7 bases left between them. The CDR3 DNA follows: TGTGCCAGCAGTTTAGGGGGGGGCAATCAGCCCCAGCATTTT. It is translated as CASSLGGGNQPQHF.

In its sample, this clone was seen once. The chain couples TRBV19 to TRBJ1-2; TRBD1 might be the D (5 bases). V was clipped by 6 bases and J by 6 bases, with 14 bases between them. The CDR3 consists of 13 residues. Per germline, CDR1 LNHDA and CDR2 SQIVND (reference sequence). Here the CDR3 reads CASRVVGGNGYTF. CDR3 DNA sequence: TGTGCCAGTAGGGTGGTGGGGGGTAATGGCTACACCTTC.

V is TRBV15 and J is TRBJ2-1, with D possibly matching TRBD2 (6 bases). This CDR3 comprises 15 residues. V lost 0 bases to trimming and J lost 3 bases, with 9 bases between them. Per the germline V gene, CDR1 is LNHNV and CDR2 is YYDKDF (reference sequence). The CDR3, as DNA: TGTGCCACCAGCAGAGATGGGACTTACTACAATGAGCAGTTCTTC. Translated: CATSRDGTYYNEQFF.

Only a few counts were recorded for this clone. V gene TRBV6-6 combines with J gene TRBJ1-6, with a tentative D call TRBD1 (5 bases). V was clipped by 6 bases and J by 8 bases, with 17 bases between them. From germline, CDR1 is MNHNY and CDR2 SVGAGI (reference sequence). CDR3 length equals 15 residues. The CDR3 nucleotides read TGTGCCAGCAGCCCCCCGGCAACAGGCGATTCACCCCTCCACTTT. It encodes CASSPPATGDSPLHF.

This chain connects TRBV7-2 to TRBJ2-7, with a tentative D call TRBD1 (6 bases). Germline V CDR1 and CDR2: SGHTA, FQGNSA. The CDR3 covers 14 residues. Between the trimmed V and J ends, which lost 5 bases and 6 bases, there was a span of 17 bases. CDR3 protein: CASSDTTLRGEQYF. In DNA, the CDR3 is TGTGCCAGCAGCGATACGACCCTCAGGGGCGAGCAGTACTTC. The variable domain in full, with the rest retrieved from reference TRBV7-2 and TRBJ2-7, is GAGVSQSPSNKVTEKGKDVELRCDPISGHTALYWYRQSLGQGLEFLIYFQGNSAPDKSGLPSDRFSAERTGGSVSTLTIQRTQQEDSAVYLCASSDTTLRGEQYFGPGTRLTVT.

This chain joins TRBV3-1 (or the pseudogene TRBV3-2) and TRBJ2-7; D is possibly TRBD1 (6 bases). The germline V and J ends were trimmed by 4 bases and 2 bases, with 12 bases remaining between them. This CDR3 comprises 14 residues. The germline V gene encodes CDR1 LGHDT and CDR2 YNNKEL (reference sequence). In nucleotides, the CDR3 is TGTGCCAGCAGCCCCCGGACAGTCGCCTACGAGCAGTACTTC. Translated, it gives CASSPRTVAYEQYF.

The CDR3 DNA sequence: TGTGCCAGCAGCCCGACTAGCAGATTCACAGATACGCAGTATTTT. It codes for CASSPTSRFTDTQYF. The genes are TRBV11-1 and TRBJ2-3; 7 positions agree with TRBD2. Germline trimming cut 5 bases from V and 2 bases from J; bases unmatched to any gene: 7. Germline CDR1 and CDR2: SGHAT and FQDESV (reference sequence). This CDR3 contains 15 residues.

The chain joins TRBV27 to TRBJ2-1; TRBD2 is a possible D gene (6 bases). Germline CDR1 reads MNHEY; CDR2 reads SMNVEV (reference sequence). Trimming shortened V by 2 bases and J by 1 base, and 9 bases separated the two germline ends. There are 15 residues in the CDR3. The CDR3 bases are TGTGCCAGCAGTTTAACCGGGACTTCCTACAATGAGCAGTTCTTC. Translating gives CASSLTGTSYNEQFF.

V and J are TRBV15 and TRBJ2-5; 8 nucleotides line up with TRBD1. The V gene end was trimmed by 1 base and the J gene end by 5 bases; junction bases not matched to a gene: 9. Germline assignment: CDR1 LNHNV and CDR2 YYDKDF (reference sequence). This CDR3 comprises 16 residues. This CDR3 is CATSRASGTGWETQYF. The CDR3 coding sequence is TGTGCCACCAGCAGAGCCTCCGGGACAGGCTGGGAGACCCAGTACTTC.

V is TRBV10-3 and J is TRBJ2-7; TRBD2 might be the D (5 bases). The CDR3 covers 12 residues. V was shortened by 10 bases and J by 3 bases, with 13 bases between the two germline ends. Germline V gene sequence: CDR1 ENHRY, CDR2 SYGVKD. The DNA for the CDR3 is TGTGCCACCGCGGAGGCCAACTACGAGCAGTACTTC. Encoded protein: CATAEANYEQYF.

This chain links TRBV24-1 with TRBJ2-5; TRBD2 matches 14 bases. The CDR3 extends over 15 amino acids. Per germline, CDR1 KGHDR and CDR2 SFDVKD. J was trimmed by 5 bases and V by 7 bases; bases with no gene match: 5. DNA of the CDR3: TGTGCCACCAGCGGGACTAGCGGGAGTACTGAGACCCAGTACTTC. Amino acid sequence: CATSGTSGSTETQYF.

This chain uses TRBV5-1 with TRBJ2-1; tentative D call: TRBD2 (5 bases). Germline V gene sequence: CDR1 SGHRS, CDR2 YFSETQ. V lost 1 base and J 0 bases, leaving 8 bases between the germline ends. The CDR3 is 15 residues long. As DNA, the CDR3 is TGCGCCAGCAGCTTGTCGGGGTACTCCTACAATGAGCAGTTCTTC. Its translation is CASSLSGYSYNEQFF.

Of note for this clone: This sample includes further DNA sequences coding for the same CDR3. The gene calls are TRBV15 and TRBJ1-5; no clear D gene. The CDR3 contains 14 residues. Per germline, CDR1 LNHNV and CDR2 YYDKDF (reference sequence). Between the trimmed V and J ends, which lost 1 base and 1 base, there was a span of 5 bases. For the CDR3, the DNA is TGTGCCACCAGCAGAGGGCGGAGCAATCAGCCCCAGCATTTT. It codes for CATSRGRSNQPQHF.

This clone was seen only a few times. J is TRBJ1-6 and V is TRBV2; a possible D gene is TRBD1 (6 bases). V was shortened by 6 bases and J by 8 bases, with 11 bases between the two germline ends. Germline V gene lookup returns CDR1 SNHLY and CDR2 FYNNEI. This CDR3 has 13 residues. The CDR3 bases are TGTGCCAGCAGGGCGGGGGCCTATTCACCCCTCCACTTT. Translated: CASRAGAYSPLHF.

The CDR3: CASSPFRGTTEAFF. The CDR3 bases are TGTGCCAGCAGTCCTTTCAGGGGTACCACTGAAGCTTTCTTT. The chain couples TRBV25-1 to TRBJ1-1; D may be TRBD1 (6 bases). Trimming left V 5 bases short and J 4 bases short, with 14 bases between. The CDR3 runs to 14 residues. Germline-derived CDR1 and CDR2 are MGHDK and SYGVNS.

Only one count was recorded for this clone. V usage is TRBV7-9 and J usage is TRBJ2-1; D is unclear. Germline-derived CDR1 and CDR2 are SEHNR and FQNEAQ (reference sequence). V dropped 5 bases and J dropped 7 bases, with 15 bases sitting between them. The CDR3 contains 14 residues. The CDR3 DNA follows: TGTGCCAGCAGCCCCAACAGTCGCTATAATGAGCAGTTCTTC. Its protein product is CASSPNSRYNEQFF.

V usage is TRBV18 and J usage is TRBJ1-3, with D possibly matching TRBD1 (5 bases). CDR1 and CDR2 from the germline V gene are KGHSH and LQKENI. V was shortened by 0 bases and J by 0 bases, with 9 bases between the two germline ends. The CDR3 loop spans 16 amino acids. The CDR3: CASSPPGRSSGNTIYF. CDR3 in DNA: TGTGCCAGCTCACCACCGGGGCGAAGCTCTGGAAACACCATATATTTT.

This clone was counted ten times or more. The V call is TRBV5-4, the J call TRBJ1-5; a possible D gene is TRBD1 (6 bases). The CDR3 spans 14 residues. Trimming cost V 7 bases and J 5 bases, with 16 bases left between them. Germline lookup yields CDR1 SGHNT and CDR2 YYREEE (reference sequence). CDR3 bases: TGTGCCAGCGGACTGTTGGGGGCTGATCAGCCCCAGCATTTT. As protein: CASGLLGADQPQHF.

The chain combines TRBV7-2 with TRBJ1-1, with 7 positions matching TRBD1. The CDR3 spans 14 residues. After removal of 8 bases from V and 1 base from J, the junction contained 7 bases not matched to a gene. Germline values: CDR1 SGHTA, CDR2 FQGNSA. Here the CDR3 DNA reads TGTGCCAGCGGCAGACAGGGCGGGAACACTGAAGCTTTCTTT. This sequence encodes CASGRQGGNTEAFF.

This chain links TRBV18 with TRBJ1-1, with 10 nucleotides matching TRBD1. This CDR3 has 18 amino acids. The ends lost 6 bases at V and 3 bases at J; junction bases unmatched: 16. Germline assignment: CDR1 KGHSH and CDR2 LQKENI. The CDR3 DNA is TGTGCCAGCTCTCCGACCGGGACAGGGGTTTCTCGGGACACTGAAGCTTTCTTT. Amino acids: CASSPTGTGVSRDTEAFF.

This clone was detected a few times. The genes are TRBV3-1 (or the pseudogene TRBV3-2) and TRBJ1-5, with D maybe TRBD1 (6 bases). V was trimmed by 4 bases and J by 1 base, leaving 8 bases between them. The CDR3 is made up of 14 amino acids. CDR1 and CDR2 (germline): LGHDT, YNNKEL (reference sequence). CDR3 DNA: TGTGCCAGCAGCCGGGGACACAGCAATCAGCCCCAGCATTTT. This encodes CASSRGHSNQPQHF.

The chain uses TRBV18 and TRBJ2-6; 8 bases agree with TRBD1. Germline assignment: CDR1 KGHSH and CDR2 LQKENI. V dropped 0 bases and J dropped 2; count of bases not matched to a gene: 6. The length of the CDR3 is 18 residues. The CDR3 reads CASSPPAGGLTGANVLTF. In nucleotides, the CDR3 is TGTGCCAGCTCACCACCGGCAGGGGGCTTAACTGGGGCCAACGTCCTGACTTTC.